This is a list of T cell receptor beta chains from one sample in a study of T cell responses to AZD1222 COVID-19 vaccine. Clones were read by immunoSEQ multiplex PCR, and TCRdb kept only the in-frame ones, dropping some. The sample holds around 140,000 clones, 80% to 90% seen once. This specimen consisted of peripheral blood, obtained on day 0 of AZD1222 vaccination. The receptor source for this set is an adult in good health. Each CDR3 is given with its conserved first and last residue. Fields, in order: clone size, V gene, CDR3 length, D gene, J gene, CDR3 protein, CDR3 DNA. D genes are given only for firm matches. Clone size is stated in some rows and not others, as once, few, many or a class when expanded.

.	TRBV6-6	15	.	TRBJ2-3	CATDTYRGGISTQYF	TGTGCCACCGACACGTATAGAGGAGGCATCAGTACGCAGTATTTT
.	TRBV7-2	17	TRBD2	TRBJ2-7	CASSARTSGGHKKEQYF	TGTGCCAGCAGCGCCAGGACTAGCGGGGGCCACAAGAAAGAGCAGTACTTC
.	TRBV7-6	17	.	TRBJ2-1	CASSLRGQGFSYNEQFF	TGTGCCAGCAGCTTACGGGGTCAGGGGTTCTCCTACAATGAGCAGTTCTTC
.	TRBV5-4	16	TRBD2	TRBJ2-3	CASSYVAGGGPDTQYF	TGTGCCAGCAGCTACGTAGCGGGGGGGGGCCCAGATACGCAGTATTTT
.	TRBV4-1	15	.	TRBJ1-2	CASSQATRRDYGYTF	TGCGCCAGCAGCCAAGCGACCAGGCGGGACTATGGCTACACCTTC
.	TRBV6-6	13	.	TRBJ2-4	CASSRVLTNIQYF	TGTGCCAGCAGCCGCGTATTAACTAACATTCAGTACTTC
.	TRBV7-3	20	TRBD1	TRBJ2-1	CASSTKPTTGGFPSYNEQFF	TGTGCCAGCAGCACTAAACCTACTACAGGGGGCTTCCCCAGTTACAATGAGCAGTTCTTC
.	TRBV3-1/TRBV3-2	15	.	TRBJ2-5	CASSQEWWDPETQYF	TGTGCCAGCAGCCAAGAGTGGTGGGACCCGGAGACCCAGTACTTC
.	TRBV7-8	13	.	TRBJ1-2	CASSTPGGYGYTF	TGTGCCAGCAGCACACCCGGGGGCTATGGCTACACCTTC
once	TRBV20-1	11	.	TRBJ2-7	CSARRGYEQYF	TGCAGTGCCCGCCGGGGCTACGAGCAGTACTTC
.	TRBV3-1/TRBV3-2	14	.	TRBJ2-3	CASSQDYVSDTQYF	TGTGCCAGCAGCCAAGATTACGTCTCAGATACGCAGTATTTT
once	TRBV6-5	13	.	TRBJ1-1	CASRMTGPTEAFF	TGTGCCAGCAGGATGACAGGTCCAACTGAAGCTTTCTTT
.	TRBV5-6	15	TRBD1	TRBJ2-5	CASSVRDRGTETQYF	TGTGCCAGCAGCGTCCGGGACAGGGGGACGGAGACCCAGTACTTC
.	TRBV5-8	16	.	TRBJ2-3	CASSAYRGYSTDTQYF	TGTGCCAGCAGCGCGTATCGGGGATATAGCACAGATACGCAGTATTTT
.	TRBV7-2	15	TRBD2	TRBJ2-1	CASSTQAGGYNEQFF	TGTGCCAGCAGCACCCAGGCGGGGGGGTACAATGAGCAGTTCTTC
.	TRBV11-3	14	.	TRBJ2-2	CASSLGPNTGELFF	TGTGCCAGCAGCTTAGGACCAAACACCGGGGAGCTGTTTTTT
.	TRBV7-9	16	TRBD1	TRBJ1-6	CASSSIRDSSNSPLHF	TGTGCCAGCAGCTCCATCCGGGACAGCAGTAATTCACCCCTCCACTTT